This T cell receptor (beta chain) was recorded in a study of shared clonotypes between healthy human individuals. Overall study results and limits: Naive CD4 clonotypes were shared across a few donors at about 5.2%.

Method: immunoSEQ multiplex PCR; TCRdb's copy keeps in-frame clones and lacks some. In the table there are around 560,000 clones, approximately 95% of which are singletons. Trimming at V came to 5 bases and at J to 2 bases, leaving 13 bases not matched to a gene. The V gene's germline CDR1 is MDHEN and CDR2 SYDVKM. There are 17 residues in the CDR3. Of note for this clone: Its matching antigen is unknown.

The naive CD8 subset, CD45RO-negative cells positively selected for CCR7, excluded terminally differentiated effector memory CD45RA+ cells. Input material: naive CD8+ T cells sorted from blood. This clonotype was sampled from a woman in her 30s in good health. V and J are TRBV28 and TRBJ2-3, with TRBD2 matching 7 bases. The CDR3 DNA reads TGTGCCAGCAGTCCCCTGAGCGGGATGCCCAACACAGATACGCAGTATTTT. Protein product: CASSPLSGMPNTDTQYF.